A selection of T cell receptor beta chains follows, all from one sample in a study of regulatory and conventional T cells in RAG deficiency. Assay used: immunoSEQ multiplex PCR; TCRdb lists only in-frame clones, some missing. The repertoire includes almost 35,000 clones, 76% of them detected once, and around 3.4% sits in the top ten. These data also featured in a second study, about regulatory T cells.

The material sequenced was CD4+ effector T cells sorted from blood. Receptor source: a human donor in good health. CDR3s include the opening cysteine and the closing phenylalanine or tryptophan. D genes are given only for firm matches. Only some rows state a clone size, as once, few, many or a class for expanded clones.

clone size	J gene	D gene	V gene	CDR3 protein	CDR3 DNA
few	TRBJ1-2	-	TRBV28	CASSLQSYGYTF	TGTGCCAGCAGTTTACAGAGCTATGGCTACACCTTC
-	TRBJ2-1	-	TRBV7-9	CASSLFRATSYNEQFF	TGTGCCAGCAGCTTATTCAGGGCGACCTCCTACAATGAGCAGTTCTTC
once	TRBJ2-1	TRBD1	TRBV30	CARGTGGLDEQFF	TGTGCCCGGGGGACAGGGGGTTTAGATGAGCAGTTCTTC
-	TRBJ1-5	-	TRBV28	CASSLMVGYNQPQHF	TGTGCCAGCAGTTTAATGGTCGGTTACAATCAGCCCCAGCATTTT
-	TRBJ2-7	TRBD2	TRBV11-2	CASSLEGLAFYDEQYF	TGTGCCAGCAGCTTAGAAGGACTAGCGTTCTATGACGAGCAGTACTTC
-	TRBJ2-3	-	TRBV9	CASSGGRGSTDTQYF	TGTGCCAGCAGCGGGGGACGCGGGAGCACAGATACGCAGTATTTT
-	TRBJ1-6	TRBD1	TRBV2	CASSAETGAVAPLHF	TGTGCCAGCAGTGCCGAGACAGGGGCAGTGGCGCCCCTCCACTTT
-	TRBJ2-2	-	TRBV19	CASSTRTETGELFF	TGTGCCAGTAGTACCCGGACAGAAACCGGGGAGCTGTTTTTT
-	TRBJ1-1	-	TRBV7-9	CASSVGRTANTEAFF	TGTGCCAGCAGCGTCGGTCGGACAGCGAACACTGAAGCTTTCTTT
-	TRBJ2-5	-	TRBV7-2	CASSFRAGPETQYF	TGTGCCAGCAGCTTCCGTGCAGGGCCAGAGACCCAGTACTTC
-	TRBJ2-7	TRBD1	TRBV9	CASSSRTGTYEQYF	TGTGCCAGCAGTTCACGGACAGGGACCTACGAGCAGTACTTC
-	TRBJ2-3	-	TRBV7-2	CASRLNRVPTDTQYF	TGTGCCAGCAGACTCAACAGGGTACCCACAGATACGCAGTATTTT
-	TRBJ2-7	-	TRBV6-6	CASRAGTGSSYEQYF	TGTGCCAGCAGGGCGGGGACGGGTAGCTCCTACGAGCAGTACTTC
-	TRBJ2-6	-	TRBV6-1	CASSEAPGIGANVLTF	TGTGCCAGCAGTGAAGCTCCAGGGATCGGGGCCAACGTCCTGACTTTC
-	TRBJ1-2	-	TRBV30	CAWMGSAGRGYTF	TGTGCCTGGATGGGTTCGGCAGGGCGGGGCTACACCTTC
once	TRBJ2-7	-	TRBV14	CASSQFGRESPYEQYF	TGTGCCAGCAGCCAATTTGGACGGGAGTCGCCCTACGAGCAGTACTTC
-	TRBJ2-7	-	TRBV30	CAWSSRGYEQYF	TGTGCCTGGAGTTCCCGTGGGTACGAGCAGTACTTC
-	TRBJ2-1	-	TRBV5-1	CASSSHQGGARNEQFF	TGCGCCAGCAGCTCCCATCAGGGGGGGGCACGAAATGAGCAGTTCTTC
-	TRBJ1-2	-	TRBV28	CASSSSLGGYGYTF	TGTGCCAGCAGTTCTTCCCTTGGGGGCTATGGCTACACCTTC
once	TRBJ2-1	TRBD2	TRBV4-2	CASSQGTSGAHYEQFF	TGTGCCAGCAGCCAAGGTACTAGCGGGGCCCATTATGAGCAGTTCTTC
-	TRBJ1-4	-	TRBV6-6	CASSYSMTRANEKLFF	TGTGCCAGCAGTTACTCGATGACTCGGGCTAATGAAAAACTGTTTTTT
-	TRBJ1-1	-	TRBV5-8	CASSLASLFVSAEAFF	TGTGCCAGCAGCTTGGCCTCACTGTTTGTGAGCGCTGAAGCTTTCTTT
-	TRBJ1-1	TRBD1	TRBV19	CASSGDYDRGRNTEAFF	TGTGCCAGTAGTGGGGATTATGACAGGGGAAGAAACACTGAAGCTTTCTTT
-	TRBJ1-3	TRBD1	TRBV5-1	CASSLGGGTSGNTIYF	TGCGCCAGCAGCTTGGGAGGGGGCACCTCTGGAAACACCATATATTTT